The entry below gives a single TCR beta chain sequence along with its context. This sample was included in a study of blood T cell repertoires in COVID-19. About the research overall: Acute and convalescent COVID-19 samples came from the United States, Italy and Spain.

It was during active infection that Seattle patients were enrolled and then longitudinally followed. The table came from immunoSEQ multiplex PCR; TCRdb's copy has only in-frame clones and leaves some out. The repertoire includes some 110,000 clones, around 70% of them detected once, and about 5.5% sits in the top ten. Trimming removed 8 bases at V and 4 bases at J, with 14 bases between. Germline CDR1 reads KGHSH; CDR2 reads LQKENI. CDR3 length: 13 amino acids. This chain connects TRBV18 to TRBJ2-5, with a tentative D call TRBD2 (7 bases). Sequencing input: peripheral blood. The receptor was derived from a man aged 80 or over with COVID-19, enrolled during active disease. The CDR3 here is CASSGTPLETQYF. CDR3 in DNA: TGTGCCAGCAGCGGGACACCCCTAGAGACCCAGTACTTC. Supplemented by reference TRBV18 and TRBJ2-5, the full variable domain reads NAGVMQNPRHLVRRRGQEARLRCSPMKGHSHVYWYRQLPEEGLKFMVYLQKENIIDESGMPKERFSAEFPKEGPSILRIQQVVRGDSAAYFCASSGTPLETQYFGPGTRLLVL.